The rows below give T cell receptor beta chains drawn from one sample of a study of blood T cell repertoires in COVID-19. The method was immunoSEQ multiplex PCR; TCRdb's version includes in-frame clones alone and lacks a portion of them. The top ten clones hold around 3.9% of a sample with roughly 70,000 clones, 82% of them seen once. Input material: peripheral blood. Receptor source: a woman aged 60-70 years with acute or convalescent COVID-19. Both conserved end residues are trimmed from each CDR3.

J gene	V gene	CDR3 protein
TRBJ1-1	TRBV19	ASKTGGNTEAF
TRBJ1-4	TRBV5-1	ASSPGQGKEKLF
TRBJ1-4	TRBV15	ATSRDRGTNEKLF
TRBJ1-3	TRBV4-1	ASSQDTGILNTIY
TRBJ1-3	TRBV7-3	ASAKGVSGNTIY
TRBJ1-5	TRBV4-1	ASSLGLLQGARLAAQH
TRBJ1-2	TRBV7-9	ASSLVGTGGAEDYGYT
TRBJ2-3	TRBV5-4	ASSLVGRGALTDTQY
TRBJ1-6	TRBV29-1	SVQGARNSPLH
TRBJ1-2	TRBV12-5	ASGLVDRSYGYT
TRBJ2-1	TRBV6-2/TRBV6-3	ASSRTGTSFF
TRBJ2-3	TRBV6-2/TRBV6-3	ASSGTSGGADTQY